The 14 T cell receptor beta chains reported below all come from one sample, sequenced in a study of regulatory T cells in long-lasting Graves disease. Building the TCR beta libraries relied on iRepertoire HTBI primers, and CDR3 regions underwent Arm-PCR. TCRdb passed the multiplex PCR reads through MiXCR, listing each CDR3 protein once. The data hold hundreds of thousands of distinct CDR3 sequences, with 15% to 20% observed a single time. Time point indicated: newly diagnosed GD, antithyroid drugs for less than 3 months. PBMC-extracted RNA yielded the TCR library. These sequences were also reported in another study, on T cells in Graves' hyperthyroidism and ophthalmopathy.

The sequences come from peripheral blood mononuclear cells (PBMCs), collected at new diagnosis, from a patient treated with antithyroid drugs. Receptors originate from a woman younger than 45 with Graves disease.

This clonotype was counted a few times. CDR3: CASSGQENEKLFF. The CDR3 bases are TGCGCCAGCAGCGGGCAGGAGAATGAAAAACTGTTTTTT. The chain uses TRBV5-1 and TRBJ1-4, with D uncertain. Trimming took 4 bases from V and 5 from J, leaving 9 bases between them. CDR3 length: 13 amino acids. Germline CDR1 is SGHRS and CDR2 is YFSETQ.

This sequence joins TRBV24-1 and TRBJ2-3, with D possibly TRBD1 on 5 matching bases. CDR1 is KGHDR, CDR2 SFDVKD, per germline. This CDR3 is built from 14 residues. Trimming cost V 4 bases and J 11 bases, with 18 bases left between them. CDR3 residues: CATSDPSKGPLQYF. The CDR3 DNA follows: TGTGCCACCAGTGACCCGTCCAAGGGGCCTTTGCAGTATTTT.

Concerning this clonotype itself: A much larger clone sits a single nucleotide away, making a read error possible. The chain combines TRBV2 with TRBJ1-6; 7 bases line up with TRBD1. The CDR3 is 13 residues long. Per germline, CDR1 SNHLY and CDR2 FYNNEI. The CDR3 nucleotides read TGTGCCAGCACCCCGGACAGGTCCCCTCCCCCCCACTTT. Translation gives CASTPDRSPPPHF.

On this clonotype: This likely came from a read error, as a far larger clone is one base away. The gene calls are TRBV11-2 and TRBJ2-7; 7 bases match TRBD1. Looked up from germline, CDR1 is SGHAT and CDR2 is FQNNGV. CDR3 size: 17 residues. V shed 1 base, J shed 7 bases, and the junction held 16 bases outside the gene matches. The CDR3 DNA follows: TGTGCCAGCAGCTTAGTCCCAGGGGGAGCGTCCTACAATGAGCAGTACTTC. As protein: CASSLVPGGASYNEQYF.

The chain employs TRBV27 and TRBJ2-7, with D tentatively TRBD1 or TRBD2 (5 bases each). The CDR3 spans 15 residues. Trimming left V 4 bases short and J 4 bases short, with 17 bases between. Germline V lookup: CDR1 MNHEY, CDR2 SMNVEV (reference sequence). CDR3 coding DNA: TGTGCCAGCAGTTCGGGGCTTCAGACTTTATACGAGCAGTACTTC. Translated: CASSSGLQTLYEQYF.

The J gene is TRBJ2-1, the V gene TRBV10-3; 7 bases align to TRBD1. V lost 0 bases to trimming and J lost 1 base; unmatched junction nucleotides: 12. Germline CDR1 ENHRY, CDR2 SYGVKD. The CDR3 covers 19 residues. The CDR3 DNA reads as TGTGCCATCAGTGAGTCCCAGGGGGTGTTACCCAAGTCCTACAATGAGCAGTTCTTC. Protein sequence: CAISESQGVLPKSYNEQFF.

In this sample, this clonotype turned up a few times. The V gene is TRBV20-1, the J gene TRBJ1-6; tentative D call: TRBD1 (6 bases). V shed 2 bases and J shed 7 bases, with 18 bases lying between them. The CDR3 covers 16 residues. Germline V gene data show CDR1 as DFQATT and CDR2 as SNEGSKA (reference sequence). CDR3 amino acids: CSARPAGGSSNSPLHF. CDR3 nucleotides: TGCAGTGCTAGACCGGCTGGGGGCAGCTCCAATTCACCCCTCCACTTT.

This clonotype was found many times. The chain has TRBV11-3 and TRBJ2-7; D might be TRBD1 (5 bases). The germline V gene has CDR1 SGHNT and CDR2 YENEEA. The CDR3 runs to 14 residues. V was clipped by 5 bases and J by 5 bases, with 16 bases between them. The CDR3 loop reads CASSPQGRGNEQYF. The DNA of the CDR3 is TGTGCCAGCAGCCCGCAGGGCCGTGGGAACGAGCAGTACTTC.

At least ten counts were recorded for this clonotype. The J gene is TRBJ2-5, the V gene TRBV2, with 8 bases that match TRBD1. The trim removed 6 bases at V and 4 bases at J, leaving 13 bases unmatched. Germline CDR1 is SNHLY and CDR2 is FYNNEI. CDR3 length equals 16 residues. CDR3 bases: TGTGCCAGCAGGCAACAGACAGGGGCGGAACGAGAGACCCAGTACTTC. Translating gives CASRQQTGAERETQYF. Full variable domain (missing parts from reference TRBV2 and TRBJ2-5): EPEVTQTPSHQVTQMGQEVILRCVPISNHLYFYWYRQILGQKVEFLVSFYNNEISEKSEIFDDQFSVERPDGSNFTLKIRSTKLEDSAMYFCASRQQTGAERETQYFGPGTRLLVL.

In its sample, this clonotype was seen a few times. This chain's CDR3 is CASSFPGLPYEQYF. Here the CDR3 DNA reads TGTGCCAGCAGCTTCCCGGGACTACCCTACGAGCAGTACTTC. The chain employs TRBV7-8 and TRBJ2-7; the match to TRBD2 covers 7 bases. V trimming: 3 bases; J trimming: 2 bases; junction bases outside the gene matches: 4. CDR1 is SGHVS and CDR2 is FQNEAQ in the germline V gene. The CDR3 contains 14 residues. The full variable domain, in which reference TRBV7-8 and TRBJ2-7 provide the parts outside the CDR3, is GAGVSQSPRYKVAKRGQDVALRCDPISGHVSLFWYQQALGQGPEFLTYFQNEAQLDKSGLPSDRFFAERPEGSVSTLKIQRTQQEDSAVYLCASSFPGLPYEQYFGPGTRLTVT.

The chain carries TRBV6-2 or TRBV6-3 and TRBJ2-3; 11 bases match TRBD1. The trim removed 5 bases at V and 10 bases at J, leaving 11 bases unmatched. Germline lookup yields CDR1 MNHEY and CDR2 SVGEGT. The CDR3 extends over 15 amino acids. CDR3 sequence reads: CASSDGTGGGWAQYF. CDR3 nucleotide sequence: TGTGCCAGCAGTGATGGGACAGGGGGTGGGTGGGCGCAGTATTTT.

This clonotype has a count of ten or more. The J gene is TRBJ2-2, the V gene TRBV7-8; no clear D. The CDR3 totals 14 residues. Per germline, CDR1 SGHVS and CDR2 FQNEAQ. The ends were cut back, 5 bases at V and 2 bases at J, with 9 bases in the middle. The CDR3 nucleotides read TGTGCCAGCAGCCCCCTACGAAACACCGGGGAGCTGTTTTTT. Its translation is CASSPLRNTGELFF.

This clonotype was counted at least ten times. The chain recombines TRBV12-3 or TRBV12-4 with TRBJ2-6, with D perhaps matching TRBD1 (5 bases). Trimming stripped 1 base from V and 4 bases from J, with 8 bases between. This CDR3 region has 15 residues. CDR3: CASSLGQTGANVLTF. DNA of the CDR3: TGTGCCAGCAGTTTAGGACAGACCGGGGCCAACGTCCTGACTTTC.

The J gene is TRBJ1-4, the V gene TRBV25-1; TRBD1 agrees at 7 bases. V lost 5 bases and J lost 8; bases outside the gene matches: 11. Germline CDR1 reads MGHDK; CDR2 reads SYGVNS. This CDR3 is built from 15 residues. The CDR3 protein is CASSPQTGTAEKLFF. CDR3 coding DNA: TGTGCCAGCAGTCCCCAAACCGGGACAGCGGAAAAACTGTTTTTT.